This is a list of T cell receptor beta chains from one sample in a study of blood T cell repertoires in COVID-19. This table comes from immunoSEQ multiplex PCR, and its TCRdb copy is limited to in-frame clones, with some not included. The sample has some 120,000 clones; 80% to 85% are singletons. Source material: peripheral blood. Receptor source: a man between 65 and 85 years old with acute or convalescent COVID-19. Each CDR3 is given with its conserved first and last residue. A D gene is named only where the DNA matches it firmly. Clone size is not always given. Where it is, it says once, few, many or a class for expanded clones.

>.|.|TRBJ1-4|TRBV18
CASSPQTGQNEKLFF
TGTGCCAGCTCACCGCAGACAGGTCAAAATGAAAAACTGTTTTTT
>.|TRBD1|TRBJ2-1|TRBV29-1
CSAYSGTGDNEQFF
TGCAGCGCCTACTCCGGGACAGGAGACAATGAGCAGTTCTTC
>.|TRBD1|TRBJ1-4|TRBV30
CASVGTDNEKLFF
TGTGCATCGGTCGGGACAGATAATGAAAAACTGTTTTTT
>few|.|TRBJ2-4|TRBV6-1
CASSDRGAKNIQYF
TGTGCCAGCAGTGACAGGGGTGCCAAAAACATTCAGTACTTC
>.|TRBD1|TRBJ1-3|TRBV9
CASSGGQGNFNTIYF
TGTGCCAGCAGCGGGGGACAGGGGAATTTTAACACCATATATTTT
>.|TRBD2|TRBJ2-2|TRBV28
CASIKAGAFTGELFF
TGTGCCAGCATCAAGGCGGGAGCCTTTACCGGGGAGCTGTTTTTT
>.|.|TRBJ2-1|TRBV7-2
CASSERAGYNEQFF
TGTGCCAGCAGCGAGAGGGCAGGATACAATGAGCAGTTCTTC
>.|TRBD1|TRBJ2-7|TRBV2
CASSSLTGGEQYF
TGTGCCAGCAGTTCCTTGACAGGGGGCGAGCAGTACTTC
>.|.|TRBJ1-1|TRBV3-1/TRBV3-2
CASSLVGANTEAFF
TGTGCCAGCAGCCTCGTGGGGGCGAACACTGAAGCTTTCTTT
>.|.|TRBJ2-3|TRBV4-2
CASSPGTFTDTQYF
TGTGCCAGCAGCCCTGGGACTTTCACAGATACGCAGTATTTT
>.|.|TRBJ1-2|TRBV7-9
CASSLSSSVRGYTF
TGTGCCAGCAGCCTCTCTAGCTCCGTGAGGGGCTACACCTTC
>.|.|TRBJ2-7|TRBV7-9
CASSTPSGRGTYEQYF
TGTGCCAGCAGCACTCCTTCGGGGCGGGGTACTTACGAGCAGTACTTC
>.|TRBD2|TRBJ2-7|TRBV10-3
CATFQPGGRLYEQYF
TGTGCCACCTTCCAACCGGGGGGACGGCTCTACGAGCAGTACTTC
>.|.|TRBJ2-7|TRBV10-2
CASRGLGGTYEQYF
TGCGCCAGCAGGGGACTGGGGGGAACCTACGAGCAGTACTTC
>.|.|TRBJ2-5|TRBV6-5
CASSSLGRGPETQYF
TGTGCCAGCAGTAGCCTAGGCAGGGGACCTGAGACCCAGTACTTC
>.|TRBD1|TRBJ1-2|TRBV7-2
CASSRDRAYGYTF
TGTGCCAGCAGCCGGGACAGAGCATATGGCTACACCTTC
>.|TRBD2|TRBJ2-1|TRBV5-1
CASSQTSGGAPSYNEQFF
TGCGCCAGCAGCCAGACTAGCGGGGGGGCCCCATCGTACAATGAGCAGTTCTTC
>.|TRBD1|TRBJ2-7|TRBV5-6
CASSSRDRAREQYF
TGTGCCAGCAGCAGCCGGGACAGGGCCCGGGAGCAGTACTTC
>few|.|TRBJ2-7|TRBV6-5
CASRTMTYEQYF
TGTGCCAGCCGAACAATGACCTACGAGCAGTACTTC
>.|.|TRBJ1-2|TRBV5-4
CASSLGGDYGYTF
TGTGCCAGCAGCTTGGGGGGGGACTATGGCTACACCTTC
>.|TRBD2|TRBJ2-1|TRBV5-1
CASSNSGNSYNEQFF
TGCGCCAGCAGCAATAGCGGGAATTCCTACAATGAGCAGTTCTTC
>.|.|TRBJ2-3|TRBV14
CASSQGSLMGGTQYF
TGTGCCAGCAGCCAAGGTAGCCTCATGGGTGGTACGCAGTATTTT
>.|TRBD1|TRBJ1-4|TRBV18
CASSPGQGARLWDEKLFF
TGTGCCAGCTCACCTGGACAGGGGGCGAGGTTGTGGGATGAAAAACTGTTTTTT
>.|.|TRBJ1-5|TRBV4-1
CASRPDRISNQPQHF
TGCGCCAGCAGACCCGACAGGATTAGCAATCAGCCCCAGCATTTT
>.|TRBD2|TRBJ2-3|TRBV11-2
CASTLAGTSGGRTDTQYF
TGTGCCAGCACCTTAGCCGGGACTAGCGGGGGGAGAACAGATACGCAGTATTTT
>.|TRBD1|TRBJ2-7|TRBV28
CASSLYATGAYEQYF
TGTGCCAGCAGTTTATACGCCACAGGGGCCTACGAGCAGTACTTC
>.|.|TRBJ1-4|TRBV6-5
CASTAGESGLEKLFF
TGTGCCAGCACTGCTGGGGAAAGCGGGTTAGAAAAACTGTTTTTT
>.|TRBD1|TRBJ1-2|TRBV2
CASSGDRGSLGGYTF
TGTGCCAGCAGTGGAGACAGGGGGTCATTGGGCGGCTACACCTTC
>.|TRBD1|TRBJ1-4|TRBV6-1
CASSERGQGIEKLFF
TGTGCCAGCAGTGAAAGGGGACAGGGTATTGAAAAACTGTTTTTT
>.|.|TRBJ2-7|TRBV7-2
CASSSQSEQYF
TGTGCCAGCAGCTCACAGAGCGAGCAGTACTTC
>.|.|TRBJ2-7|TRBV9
CASSVAVSPSYEQYF
TGTGCCAGCAGCGTAGCGGTTAGCCCCTCCTACGAGCAGTACTTC
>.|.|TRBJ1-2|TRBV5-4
CASSVLTESYGYTF
TGTGCCAGCAGCGTTCTTACAGAGAGCTATGGCTACACCTTC
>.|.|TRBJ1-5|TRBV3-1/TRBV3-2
CASSPGVLGNQPQHF
TGTGCCAGCAGCCCGGGAGTCCTTGGCAATCAGCCCCAGCATTTT
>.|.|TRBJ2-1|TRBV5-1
CASRGGMSSYNEQFF
TGCGCCAGCAGGGGCGGGATGAGCTCCTACAATGAGCAGTTCTTC
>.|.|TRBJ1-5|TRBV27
CASGLMGNQPQHF
TGTGCCAGCGGACTTATGGGCAATCAGCCCCAGCATTTT
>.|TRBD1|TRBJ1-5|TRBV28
CASTKQGPSNQPQHF
TGTGCCAGCACCAAACAGGGGCCTAGCAATCAGCCCCAGCATTTT
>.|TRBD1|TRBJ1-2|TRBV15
CATSRADRGRGGYTF
TGTGCCACCAGCAGAGCGGACAGGGGGCGAGGTGGCTACACCTTC
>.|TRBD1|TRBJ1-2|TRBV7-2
CASSLKGTGFYGYTF
TGTGCCAGCAGCTTAAAGGGGACAGGCTTCTATGGCTACACCTTC
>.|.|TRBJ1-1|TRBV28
CASTPIGAGNTEAFF
TGTGCCAGCACCCCGATTGGGGCCGGCAACACTGAAGCTTTCTTT
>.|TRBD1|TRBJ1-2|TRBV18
CASSPNTGTGVDGYTF
TGTGCCAGCTCACCAAACACCGGGACAGGGGTTGATGGCTACACCTTC
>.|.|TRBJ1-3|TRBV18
CASSPSRNTIYF
TGTGCCAGCTCACCATCTCGTAACACCATATATTTT
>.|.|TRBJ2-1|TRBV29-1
CSVEGDSADEQFF
TGCAGCGTTGAGGGGGACTCGGCGGATGAGCAGTTCTTC
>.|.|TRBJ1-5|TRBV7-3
CASSLGRDQPQHF
TGTGCCAGCAGCTTAGGGAGGGATCAGCCCCAGCATTTT
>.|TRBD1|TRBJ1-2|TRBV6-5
CASADRVDGNYGYTF
TGTGCCAGCGCTGACAGGGTAGATGGTAACTATGGCTACACCTTC
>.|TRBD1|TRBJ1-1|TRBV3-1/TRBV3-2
CASSQALGTGGTEAFF
TGTGCCAGCAGCCAAGCCCTGGGGACAGGTGGAACTGAAGCTTTCTTT
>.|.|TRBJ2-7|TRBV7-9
CASSSGVVKYF
TGTGCCAGCAGTTCCGGGGTTGTCAAGTACTTC
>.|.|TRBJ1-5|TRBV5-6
CASSLEQGIDQPQHF
TGTGCCAGCAGCTTGGAACAGGGAATTGACCAGCCCCAGCATTTT
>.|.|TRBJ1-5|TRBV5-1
CASSWGPGPDQPQHF
TGCGCCAGCAGCTGGGGGCCAGGGCCTGATCAGCCCCAGCATTTT
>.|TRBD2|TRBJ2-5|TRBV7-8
CASKTSGNQETQYF
TGTGCCAGCAAGACTAGCGGGAATCAAGAGACCCAGTACTTC
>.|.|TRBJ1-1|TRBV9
CASSTRDTEAFF
TGTGCCAGCAGCACCAGGGACACTGAAGCTTTCTTT
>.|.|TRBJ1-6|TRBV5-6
CASKFEGGNSPLHF
TGTGCCAGCAAGTTTGAAGGGGGTAATTCACCCCTCCACTTT